This T cell receptor (beta chain) stems from a study of cytomegalovirus exposure and HLA in healthy donors. Study results and caveats: Rare sequences made up most TCRs, while some public TCRs were found in many donors. In terms of immune exposure information, only CMV serostatus was available.

Primers: 60 Vbeta forward and 13 Jbeta reverse. Assay used: immunoSEQ multiplex PCR; TCRdb lists only in-frame clones, some missing. The sample yields approximately 170,000 clones, about 77% seen once. On this clone itself: The antigen is not known.

The ends lost 5 bases at V and 5 bases at J; junction bases unmatched: 10. The germline gives CDR1 ENHRY, CDR2 SYGVKD. The CDR3 is 17 amino acids. Sequences were obtained from PBMCs. The rearrangement joins TRBV10-3 to TRBJ2-1, with TRBD2 matching 12 bases. The sequence was collected from a male donor in good health and CMV-seropositive. CDR3 sequence (DNA): TGTGCCATCAGTCGTCTTTCTAGCGGGGGGGATAACAATGAGCAGTTCTTC. Amino acid sequence: CAISRLSSGGDNNEQFF.